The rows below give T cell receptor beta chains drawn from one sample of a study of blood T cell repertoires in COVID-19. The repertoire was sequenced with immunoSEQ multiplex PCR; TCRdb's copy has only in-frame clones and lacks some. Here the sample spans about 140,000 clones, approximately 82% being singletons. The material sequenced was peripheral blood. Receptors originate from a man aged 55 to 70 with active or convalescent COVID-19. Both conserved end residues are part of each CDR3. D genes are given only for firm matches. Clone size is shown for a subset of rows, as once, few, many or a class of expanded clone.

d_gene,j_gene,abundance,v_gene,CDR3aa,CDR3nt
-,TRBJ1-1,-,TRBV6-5,CASTSGVSNTEAFF,TGTGCCAGCACCTCAGGGGTATCGAACACTGAAGCTTTCTTT
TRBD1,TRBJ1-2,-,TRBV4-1,CASSQDARDRASLF,TGCGCCAGCAGCCAAGATGCCCGGGACAGGGCATCCCTCTTC
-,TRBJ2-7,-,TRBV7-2,CASSLNPGSSQSYEQYF,TGTGCCAGCAGCTTAAACCCAGGATCCAGTCAGAGCTACGAGCAGTACTTC
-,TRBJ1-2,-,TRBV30,CAWSVGSGDNYGYTF,TGTGCCTGGAGTGTAGGGTCAGGGGATAACTATGGCTACACCTTC
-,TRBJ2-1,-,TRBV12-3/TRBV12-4,CASRGGGVIEQFF,TGTGCCAGCCGAGGGGGTGGGGTAATTGAGCAGTTCTTC
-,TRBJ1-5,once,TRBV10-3,CATHPGLDSNQPQHF,TGTGCCACCCACCCGGGACTCGATAGCAATCAGCCCCAGCATTTT
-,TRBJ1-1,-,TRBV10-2,CASSAGGGVTEAFF,TGCGCCAGCAGTGCGGGGGGCGGGGTCACTGAAGCTTTCTTT
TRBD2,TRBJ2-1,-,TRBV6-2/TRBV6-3,CASSYGTNYNEQFF,TGTGCCAGCAGTTACGGGACTAATTACAATGAGCAGTTCTTC
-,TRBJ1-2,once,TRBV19,CASSRAGGYTF,TGTGCCAGTAGCCGGGCGGGCGGCTACACCTTC
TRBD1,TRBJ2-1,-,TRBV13,CASSLVGWGVGQGSYNEQFF,TGTGCCAGCAGCTTAGTGGGATGGGGGGTGGGACAGGGATCCTACAATGAGCAGTTCTTC
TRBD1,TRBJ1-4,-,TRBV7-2,CASSPRTGPNEKLFF,TGTGCCAGCAGCCCGAGGACAGGCCCAAATGAAAAACTGTTTTTT
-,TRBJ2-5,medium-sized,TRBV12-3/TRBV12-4,CASSLYRQETQYF,TGTGCCAGCAGTTTATACAGGCAAGAGACCCAGTACTTC
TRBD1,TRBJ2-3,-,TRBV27,CASSFSVGTGATDTQYF,TGTGCCAGCAGTTTTTCTGTAGGGACAGGGGCCACAGATACGCAGTATTTT
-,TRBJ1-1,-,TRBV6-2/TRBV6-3,CASSYHTGTNTEAFF,TGTGCCAGCAGTTATCATACAGGGACCAACACTGAAGCTTTCTTT
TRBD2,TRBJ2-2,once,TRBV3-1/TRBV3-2,CASSLRSGSITGELFF,TGTGCCAGCAGCCTCCGTAGCGGGAGTATAACCGGGGAGCTGTTTTTT
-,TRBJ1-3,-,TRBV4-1,CASSQEGPGSRDGAGNTIYF,TGCGCCAGCAGCCAGGAGGGCCCAGGGTCGAGGGACGGGGCTGGAAACACCATATATTTT
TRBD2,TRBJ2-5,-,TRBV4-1,CASSLSALAGGGETQYF,TGCGCCAGCAGCCTATCAGCCCTAGCGGGGGGGGGAGAGACCCAGTACTTC
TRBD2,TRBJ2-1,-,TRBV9,CASSVGGTSGYDEQFF,TGTGCCAGCAGCGTAGGCGGGACTAGCGGGTATGATGAGCAGTTCTTC
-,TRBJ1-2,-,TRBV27,CASSSGSSYGYTF,TGTGCCAGCAGTTCCGGGTCATCGTATGGCTACACCTTC
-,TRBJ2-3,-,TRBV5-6,CASSSGAYTDTQYF,TGTGCCAGCAGCTCCGGAGCGTACACAGATACGCAGTATTTT
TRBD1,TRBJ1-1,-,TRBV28,CASSPGTATLNTEAFF,TGTGCCAGCAGCCCCGGGACAGCCACACTGAACACTGAAGCTTTCTTT
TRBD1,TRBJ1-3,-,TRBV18,CASSPQGASGNTIYF,TGTGCCAGCTCACCACAGGGGGCCTCTGGAAACACCATATATTTT
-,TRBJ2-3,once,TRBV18,CASSPSGNVAVYTQYF,TGTGCCAGCTCACCGTCAGGGAACGTAGCGGTGTATACGCAGTATTTT
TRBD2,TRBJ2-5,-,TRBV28,CASTPGMRGDQETQYF,TGTGCCAGCACCCCCGGGATGCGGGGGGACCAAGAGACCCAGTACTTC
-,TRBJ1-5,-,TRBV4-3,CASSQAENQPQHF,TGCGCCAGCAGCCAAGCTGAGAATCAGCCCCAGCATTTT
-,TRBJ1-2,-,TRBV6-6,CASSYGYGYTF,TGTGCCAGCAGCTATGGCTATGGCTACACCTTC
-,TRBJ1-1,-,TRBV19,CASSVPGTPGAPEAFF,TGTGCCAGTAGTGTCCCCGGGACTCCAGGTGCACCTGAAGCTTTCTTT
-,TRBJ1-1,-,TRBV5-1,CASSLAGGGFTEAFF,TGCGCCAGCAGCTTGGCCGGCGGGGGTTTCACTGAAGCTTTCTTT
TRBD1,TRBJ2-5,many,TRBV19,CASSIGQGAGETQYF,TGTGCCAGTAGTATAGGACAGGGGGCGGGGGAGACCCAGTACTTC
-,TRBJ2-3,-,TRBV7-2,CASSLGGGRAKDTQYF,TGTGCCAGCAGCTTAGGAGGGGGGAGGGCCAAAGATACGCAGTATTTT
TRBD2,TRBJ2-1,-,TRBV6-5,CASREGLAGVDEQFF,TGTGCCAGCAGGGAGGGACTAGCGGGAGTCGATGAGCAGTTCTTC
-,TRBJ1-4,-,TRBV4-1,CASSQDPPGVREKLFF,TGCGCCAGCAGCCAAGATCCCCCGGGGGTAAGGGAAAAACTGTTTTTT
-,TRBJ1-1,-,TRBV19,CATSEVGTEAFF,TGTGCCACTAGTGAGGTAGGAACTGAAGCTTTCTTT
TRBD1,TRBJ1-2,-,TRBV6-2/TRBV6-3,CASSYSKGALGYTF,TGTGCCAGCAGTTACTCAAAGGGGGCGCTTGGCTACACCTTC
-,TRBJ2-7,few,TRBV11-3,CASSLGQGTLYEQYF,TGTGCCAGCAGCTTAGGCCAGGGTACGCTGTACGAGCAGTACTTC
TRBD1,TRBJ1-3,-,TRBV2,CASSPGTGQNTIYF,TGTGCCAGCAGTCCCGGGACAGGGCAAAACACCATATATTTT
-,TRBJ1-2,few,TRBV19,CASSSGMGGGYGYTF,TGTGCCAGTAGTTCGGGCATGGGGGGAGGGTATGGCTACACCTTC
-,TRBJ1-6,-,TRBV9,CASSVGPGGNSPLHF,TGTGCCAGCAGCGTTGGGCCCGGAGGGAATTCACCCCTCCACTTT
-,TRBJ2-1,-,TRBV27,CASSLFLASGNEQFF,TGTGCCAGCAGTTTATTCCTAGCCTCGGGGAATGAGCAGTTCTTC
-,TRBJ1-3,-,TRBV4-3,CASSHQIGNSVSGNTIYF,TGCGCCAGCAGCCACCAAATTGGTAACAGTGTCTCTGGAAACACCATATATTTT
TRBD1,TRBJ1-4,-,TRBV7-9,CASSLARGRGYNEKLFF,TGTGCCAGCAGCTTAGCGCGGGGCAGGGGGTATAATGAAAAACTGTTTTTT
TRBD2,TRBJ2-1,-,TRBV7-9,CASSHGTSGLEYNEQFF,TGTGCCAGCAGCCATGGGACTAGCGGGCTGGAATACAATGAGCAGTTCTTC
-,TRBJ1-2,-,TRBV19,CASRRRFGTDTNYGYTF,TGTGCCAGTAGACGTCGTTTTGGCACAGACACTAACTATGGCTACACCTTC
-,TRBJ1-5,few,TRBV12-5,CASALGAASNQPQHF,TGTGCTAGTGCTTTAGGTGCGGCTAGCAATCAGCCCCAGCATTTT
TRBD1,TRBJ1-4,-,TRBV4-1,CASGRQGDSAIGEKLFF,TGCGCCAGCGGCAGACAGGGGGACTCCGCTATAGGTGAAAAACTGTTTTTT
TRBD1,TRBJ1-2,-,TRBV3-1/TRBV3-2,CASSVLRGLGYTF,TGTGCCAGCAGCGTACTCAGGGGGCTTGGCTACACCTTC
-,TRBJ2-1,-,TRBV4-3,CASSQEFPGSYEQFF,TGCGCCAGCAGCCAAGAATTCCCAGGATCCTATGAGCAGTTCTTC
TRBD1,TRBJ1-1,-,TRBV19,CASSEGQYLNTEAFF,TGTGCCAGTAGTGAGGGACAGTACTTGAACACTGAAGCTTTCTTT
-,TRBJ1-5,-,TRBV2,CASNRVGTRNQPQHF,TGTGCCAGCAATCGGGTCGGGACAAGAAATCAGCCCCAGCATTTT
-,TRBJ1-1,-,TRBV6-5,CASIGTPNTEAFF,TGTGCCAGCATTGGGACACCGAACACTGAAGCTTTCTTT
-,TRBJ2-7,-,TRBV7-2,CASSIQGLGEQYF,TGTGCCAGCAGCATACAGGGATTGGGTGAGCAGTACTTC
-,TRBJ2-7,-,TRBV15,CATSSQTGFSSYEQYF,TGTGCCACCAGCAGCCAGACAGGATTTAGCTCCTACGAGCAGTACTTC
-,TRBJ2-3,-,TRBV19,CASRDGAPGTDTQYF,TGTGCCAGTAGGGATGGGGCCCCTGGCACAGATACGCAGTATTTT